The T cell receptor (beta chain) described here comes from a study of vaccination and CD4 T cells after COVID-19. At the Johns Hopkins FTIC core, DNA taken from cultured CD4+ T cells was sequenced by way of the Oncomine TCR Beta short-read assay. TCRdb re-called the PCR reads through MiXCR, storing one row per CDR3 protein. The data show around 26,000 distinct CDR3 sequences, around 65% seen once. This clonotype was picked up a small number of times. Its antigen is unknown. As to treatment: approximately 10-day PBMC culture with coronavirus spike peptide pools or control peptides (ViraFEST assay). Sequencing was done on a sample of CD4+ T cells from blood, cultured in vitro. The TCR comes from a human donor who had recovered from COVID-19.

The CDR3 loop reads CASRALISENTEAFF. The DNA of the CDR3 is TGTGCCAGCAGAGCGCTAATAAGTGAGAACACTGAAGCTTTCTTT. The chain recombines TRBV6-1 with TRBJ1-1, with unresolved D. The CDR3 covers 15 residues. V gave up 6 bases and J gave up 1 base, with 15 bases separating them. From germline, CDR1 is MNHNS and CDR2 SASEGT.